The T cell receptor beta chain under discussion was sequenced for a study of blood T cell repertoires in COVID-19. Study summary: Samples of COVID-19 (acute and convalescent) were obtained from the United States, Italy and Spain. PBMCs, B-cell-depleted T cells, or T cells were the source of the cDNA or gDNA that made up the material.

CDR1 LNHNV and CDR2 YYDKDF come from the germline V gene (reference sequence). The CDR3 covers 17 residues. J lost 2 bases, V lost 3 bases, and 9 bases had no gene match. Per the study methods: Reference gene primers were amplified, and this amplification served to estimate nucleated cell counts. Sequencing was performed with immunoSEQ multiplex PCR; in TCRdb, only in-frame clones are kept and a portion is missing. From that table come the V and J calls and clone size; the DNA was used to work out D and trimming. The sample has around 65,000 clones, around four fifths seen once. V gene TRBV15 combines with J gene TRBJ2-5; 10 nucleotides match TRBD2. Sequenced material: peripheral blood. The source is a human donor in a cohort sampled during active COVID-19. For the CDR3, the DNA is TGTGCCACCAGCAGGCTCCGAAGCGGGGGGGGGCAAGAGACCCAGTACTTC. This sequence encodes CATSRLRSGGGQETQYF.